This record looks at one T cell receptor beta chain sequence and its context. TCRdb fed the 5' RACE reads into MiXCR, producing one record per CDR3 protein. The repertoire holds around 1.7 million distinct CDR3 sequences, with 25% to 35% as singletons. The data originate from a study of identical twins. This CDR3 spans 15 amino acids. J was trimmed by 7 bases and V by 8 bases; bases with no gene match: 15. Germline lookup yields CDR1 MNHEY and CDR2 SVGAGI. The source is a newborn girl in good health. Sequencing was performed on cord blood. J is TRBJ2-3 and V is TRBV6-5, with 7 bases fitting TRBD1. CDR3 DNA sequence: TGTGCCAGCGGCCAAGGCATCAGGGGGAGAAATACGCAGTATTTT. It translates to CASGQGIRGRNTQYF.